Each of the 14 T cell receptor beta chains below was sequenced from the same sample in a study of blood T cells in healthy people across ages. Next came a second PCR, run for about 7 to 11 cycles, which used a sample-barcoded 5' primer along with a J-beta primer mix. TCRdb reprocessed the 5' RACE reads via MiXCR and lists one record per CDR3 protein. Of some 320,000 distinct CDR3 sequences detected, around 27% appear once; the ten largest clones hold 29%. Sequencing was performed on blood. The receptors were sampled from a woman aged 70 to 79 in good health.

The chain recombines TRBV20-1 with TRBJ1-2; D may be TRBD1 (6 bases). The V end was cut by 4 bases, the J end by 4 bases, with 13 bases between. CDR1 and CDR2 from the germline V gene are DFQATT and SNEGSKA (reference sequence). There are 13 residues in the CDR3. The CDR3 is CSATSGQTYGYTF. As DNA, the CDR3 is TGCAGTGCTACTTCGGGACAAACCTATGGCTACACCTTC.

This clonotype has only a few counts. The J gene is TRBJ2-5, the V gene TRBV7-6; D might be TRBD1 (5 bases). The CDR3 sequence is 12 residues long. Germline assignment: CDR1 SGHVS and CDR2 FNYEAQ. The V gene lost 8 bases and the J gene lost 9 bases, with 16 bases spanning the gap. The CDR3 nucleotides read TGTGCCAGCCACCAGGGCGGAGTGGCCCAGTACTTC. Its translation: CASHQGGVAQYF.

This clonotype came up a few times. This rearrangement joins TRBV28 to TRBJ1-4; a possible D gene is TRBD1 (5 bases). V dropped 5 bases and J dropped 4 bases, with 20 bases sitting between them. The CDR3 contains 17 residues. The V gene's germline CDR1 is MDHEN and CDR2 SYDVKM. CDR3 loop: CASSPARPGRGNEKLFF. The DNA for the CDR3 is TGTGCCAGCAGTCCGGCCCGCCCAGGGAGGGGTAATGAAAAACTGTTTTTT.

The table lists this clonotype with a few counts. The rearrangement links TRBV7-9 to TRBJ2-5; D is unclear. This CDR3 has 13 residues. Germline values: CDR1 SEHNR, CDR2 FQNEAQ (reference sequence). Trimming took 6 bases from V and 2 from J, leaving 10 bases between them. Here the CDR3 DNA reads TGTGCCAGCAGAATCATGGGGCAAGAGACCCAGTACTTC. Translation gives CASRIMGQETQYF.

Many counts were recorded for this clonotype. The V call is TRBV29-1, the J call TRBJ2-5, with D perhaps matching TRBD1 or TRBD2 (6 bases each). Germline loops: CDR1 SQVTM, CDR2 ANQGSEA. Trimming removed 2 bases from V and 7 bases from J, with 11 bases in between. The CDR3 extends over 12 amino acids. The CDR3 sequence is CSVERGAGTQYF. Written as DNA, the CDR3 is TGCAGCGTTGAAAGGGGGGCAGGGACCCAGTACTTC.

Remarks on this clonotype: An end of the junction does not agree with germline; a read error may underlie this. The chain joins TRBV7-2 to TRBJ2-1, with no clear D. The CDR3 loop spans 14 amino acids. CDR1 and CDR2 (germline): SGHTA, FQGNSA. DNA of the CDR3: TGTGCCAGCAGCTTAGTCGCAGCATACAATGGGCAGTTCTTC. Its protein is CASSLVAAYNGQFF. The whole variable domain, remainder taken from reference TRBV7-2 and TRBJ2-1, is GAGVSQSPSNKVTEKGKDVELRCDPISGHTALYWYRQSLGQGLEFLIYFQGNSAPDKSGLPSDRFSAERTGGSVSTLTIQRTQQEDSAVYLCASSLVAAYNGQFFGPGTRLTVL.

The chain is built from TRBV20-1 and TRBJ2-7; D perhaps matches TRBD2 (6 bases). V shed 3 bases and J shed 3 bases, with 27 bases lying between them. This CDR3 has 18 amino acids. Germline values: CDR1 DFQATT, CDR2 SNEGSKA (reference sequence). In nucleotides, the CDR3 is TGCAGTGCTAGCGTAGGGACCCCTAACGCGGGGCAGCTCTACGAGCAGTACTTC. Protein sequence: CSASVGTPNAGQLYEQYF.

The chain employs TRBV19 and TRBJ2-6; TRBD1 aligns across 7 bases. Germline V gene data show CDR1 as LNHDA and CDR2 as SQIVND (reference sequence). V shed 5 bases and J 4 bases; nucleotides not matched to a gene: 8. The CDR3 consists of 16 residues. The CDR3 bases are TGTGCCAGTAGTCCAAATAGGGGGCGAGGGGCCAACGTCCTGACTTTC. As protein: CASSPNRGRGANVLTF.

A few counts support this clonotype. The V gene is TRBV29-1, the J gene TRBJ2-6; D is ambiguous. Germline V gene data show CDR1 as SQVTM and CDR2 as ANQGSEA. Trimming cost V 6 bases and J 2 bases, with 8 bases left between them. The CDR3 contains 13 residues. This CDR3 is CSVVTAGANVLTF. The CDR3, as DNA: TGCAGCGTAGTCACTGCTGGGGCCAACGTCCTGACTTTC.

This clonotype came up many times. V usage is TRBV20-1 and J usage is TRBJ1-5; possibly TRBD1 for D (6 bases). The germline V and J ends were trimmed by 5 bases and 2 bases, with 16 bases remaining between them. CDR3 length: 15 residues. CDR1 DFQATT and CDR2 SNEGSKA come from the germline V gene (reference sequence). The CDR3 here is CSARRQAGGNQPQHF. Written as DNA, the CDR3 is TGCAGTGCTCGAAGACAGGCCGGAGGCAATCAGCCCCAGCATTTT.

This clonotype was detected only a few times. The genes are TRBV10-3 and TRBJ2-3; TRBD1 aligns across 7 bases. This CDR3 spans 14 amino acids. V was pared by 10 bases and J by 4 bases, with 11 bases of the junction left unmatched. From germline, CDR1 is ENHRY and CDR2 SYGVKD. CDR3 residues: CATIRQGDADTQYF. CDR3 bases: TGTGCCACCATACGACAGGGAGACGCAGATACGCAGTATTTT.

This clonotype was observed a handful of times. CDR3 loop: CASRRTGMSYNEQFF. In DNA, the CDR3 is TGTGCCAGCAGAAGGACAGGGATGTCCTACAATGAGCAGTTCTTC. The genes are TRBV2 and TRBJ2-1, with 8 positions matching TRBD1. The CDR3 length is 15 residues. J lost 1 base, V lost 6 bases, and 5 bases had no gene match. In germline, CDR1 is SNHLY, CDR2 FYNNEI. Variable domain in full (rest from reference TRBV2 and TRBJ2-1): EPEVTQTPSHQVTQMGQEVILRCVPISNHLYFYWYRQILGQKVEFLVSFYNNEISEKSEIFDDQFSVERPDGSNFTLKIRSTKLEDSAMYFCASRRTGMSYNEQFFGPGTRLTVL.

This clonotype has more than one count but fewer than ten. J is TRBJ1-3 and V is TRBV7-2, with no clear D. The V gene's germline CDR1 is SGHTA and CDR2 FQGNSA. The CDR3 runs to 13 residues. Trimming removed 1 base at V and 8 bases at J, with 9 bases between. CDR3 in amino acids: CASSLEPHDTIYF. For the CDR3, the DNA is TGTGCCAGCAGCTTAGAGCCCCACGACACCATATATTTT.

V usage is TRBV24-1 and J usage is TRBJ2-5; D possibly uses TRBD1 or TRBD2 (5 bases each). Trimming removed 1 base from V and 1 base from J, with 12 bases in between. Germline V gene sequence: CDR1 KGHDR, CDR2 SFDVKD. The CDR3 is made up of 16 amino acids. The CDR3 sequence: CATSDFGGLAQETQYF. The CDR3 nucleotides read TGTGCCACCAGTGATTTTGGGGGTTTGGCCCAAGAGACCCAGTACTTC.